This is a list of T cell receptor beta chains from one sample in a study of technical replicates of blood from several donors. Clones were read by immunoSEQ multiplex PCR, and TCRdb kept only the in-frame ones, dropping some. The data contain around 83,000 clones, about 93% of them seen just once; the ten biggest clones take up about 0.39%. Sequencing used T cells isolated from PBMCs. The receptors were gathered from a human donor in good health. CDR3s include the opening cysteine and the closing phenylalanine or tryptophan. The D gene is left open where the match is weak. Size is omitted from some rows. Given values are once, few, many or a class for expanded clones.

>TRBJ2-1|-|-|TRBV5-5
CASERAGNEQFF
TGTGCCAGCGAGAGGGCGGGTAATGAGCAGTTCTTC
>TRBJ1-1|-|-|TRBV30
CAWNPNRERAEAFF
TGTGCCTGGAACCCAAACAGGGAGAGGGCTGAAGCTTTCTTT
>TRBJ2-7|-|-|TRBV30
CAWRPDGGEQYF
TGTGCCTGGAGGCCGGACGGGGGCGAGCAGTACTTC
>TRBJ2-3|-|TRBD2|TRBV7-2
CASSPGLAIDTQYF
TGTGCCAGCAGCCCCGGACTAGCAATAGATACGCAGTATTTT
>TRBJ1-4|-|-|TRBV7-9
CASSLSRTVNEKLFF
TGTGCCAGCAGCTTAAGTAGGACAGTTAATGAAAAACTGTTTTTT
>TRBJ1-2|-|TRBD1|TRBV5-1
CASSAGTGYGYTF
TGCGCCAGCAGCGCCGGGACAGGCTATGGCTACACCTTC
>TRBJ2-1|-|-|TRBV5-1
CASSLDYEQFF
TGCGCCAGCAGCTTGGACTATGAGCAGTTCTTC
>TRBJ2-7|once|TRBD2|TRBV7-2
CASSLQTSGIKYEQYF
TGTGCCAGCAGTCTTCAGACTAGCGGGATAAAATACGAGCAGTACTTC
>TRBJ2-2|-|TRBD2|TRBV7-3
CASSLSRAGESGELFF
TGTGCCAGCAGCTTATCACGAGCGGGAGAGTCCGGGGAGCTGTTTTTT
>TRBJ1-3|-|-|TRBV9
CASSVDISGNTIYF
TGTGCCAGCAGCGTAGATATCTCTGGAAACACCATATATTTT